One T cell receptor (beta chain) is described in this entry. As processed by the authors: The authors estimated nucleated cell counts from reference gene primer amplification. The assay was immunoSEQ multiplex PCR, and TCRdb's table has in-frame clones only and misses some. That table is the source of V, J and clone size, and D and trimming were worked out from the DNA. The sample has about 150,000 clones, 88% seen once. This entry is derived from a study of blood T cell repertoires in COVID-19. Study summary: The origin of the acute and convalescent COVID-19 samples was the United States, Italy and Spain. From T cells, B-cell-depleted T cells, or PBMCs came the material, which was cDNA or gDNA.

In germline, CDR1 is SGHRS, CDR2 YFSETQ. The CDR3 is 13 amino acids. The V and J ends lost 4 bases and 4 bases respectively, with 11 bases between them. The specimen sequenced was peripheral blood. The TCR originated in a man in his fifties who had recovered from COVID-19. The rearrangement uses TRBV5-1 and TRBJ1-1; D is ambiguous. The chain's CDR3 is CASSLAGITEAFF. CDR3 nucleotides: TGCGCCAGCAGCCTGGCGGGGATCACTGAAGCTTTCTTT.